This T cell receptor beta chain is drawn from a study of identifying expanded T cells in peripheral blood. Notes on the study in general: Approximately 1.2 clones differed between technical replicates, versus approximately 17 and 20 over time. Across healthy donors, higher total template counts meant significantly greater roughly two-week count variance.

Per germline, CDR1 MGHRA and CDR2 YSYEKL. CDR3 length: 13 residues. Trimming cost V 1 base and J 5 bases, with 6 bases left between them. Here immunoSEQ multiplex PCR was the method, and the copy in TCRdb shows in-frame clones only, minus some. The table lists about 82,000 clones, about 90% of them singletons. For this clone: Its antigen remains unknown.

Collection occurred without any documented infections or immune events in donors. Sequencing used blood. This TCR was sampled from a person aged 18-70 years in good health. The chain links TRBV4-1 to TRBJ1-5; maybe TRBD1 (6 bases). CDR3 DNA: TGCGCCAGCAGCCAAGGACAGGATCAGCCCCAGCATTTT. It specifies CASSQGQDQPQHF.